These 17 T cell receptor beta chains came from one sample sequenced in a study of radiotherapy plus CTLA-4 blockade in lung cancer. Libraries were prepared by immunoSEQ multiplex PCR; TCRdb keeps only in-frame clonotypes and omits some of them. The sample has approximately 73,000 clones, 80% to 90% seen once. The sequencing used peripheral blood, collected from a patient treated with radiotherapy plus ipilimumab. The source is a human donor with non-small cell lung cancer that progressed on radiotherapy plus ipilimumab.

The V call is TRBV18, the J call TRBJ1-2; D is uncertain. This CDR3 is built from 16 residues. Germline CDR1 and CDR2: KGHSH and LQKENI. The germline V and J ends were trimmed by 3 bases and 5 bases, with 19 bases remaining between them. The CDR3 is CASSPRNQAGIYGYTF. CDR3 in DNA: TGTGCCAGCTCACCGAGGAACCAGGCGGGAATTTATGGCTACACCTTC. The variable domain in full, completed from reference TRBV18 and TRBJ1-2, reads NAGVMQNPRHLVRRRGQEARLRCSPMKGHSHVYWYRQLPEEGLKFMVYLQKENIIDESGMPKERFSAEFPKEGPSILRIQQVVRGDSAAYFCASSPRNQAGIYGYTFGSGTRLTVV.

The CDR3 protein is CASSLLAGGEQYV. Here the CDR3 DNA reads TGTGCCAGCAGCCTACTAGCGGGAGGCGAGCAGTACGTC. The rearrangement joins TRBV6-6 to TRBJ2-7, with 12 bases lining up with TRBD2. Germline trimming cut 6 bases from V and 6 bases from J; bases unmatched to any gene: 3. The CDR3 is 13 amino acids. Looked up from germline, CDR1 is MNHNY and CDR2 is SVGAGI (reference sequence).

The V gene is TRBV27, the J gene TRBJ2-1, with a possible D match to TRBD2 (5 bases). In germline, CDR1 is MNHEY, CDR2 SMNVEV (reference sequence). The ends were cut back, 3 bases at V and 9 bases at J, with 15 bases in the middle. The CDR3 spans 14 residues. The CDR3 protein is CASSLDFGPSEQFF. The CDR3 DNA is TGTGCCAGCAGTTTGGACTTCGGGCCCAGTGAGCAGTTCTTC.

This chain links TRBV6-6 with TRBJ2-5; D perhaps matches TRBD2 (7 bases). The CDR3 has 14 residues. The ends were cut back, 7 bases at V and 5 bases at J, with 17 bases in the middle. Germline loops: CDR1 MNHNY, CDR2 SVGAGI (reference sequence). The CDR3 DNA reads TGTGCCAGCAACCTTCGGGGGGCATCGGAGACCCAGTACTTC. This codes for CASNLRGASETQYF.

Of note for this clone: Because the CDR3's place on the DNA is in doubt, the DNA is left out and the CDR3 is given as listed by TCRdb. V usage is TRBV5-5 and J usage is TRBJ2-7; the D call of TRBD1 is as the table states it, not checked on the DNA. The CDR3 totals 15 residues, both ends included. Per the germline V gene, CDR1 is SGHKS and CDR2 is YYEKEE (reference sequence). The CDR3 reads CASSSGWGQGAPEYV.

This clone occurred a few times. The gene calls are TRBV29-1 and TRBJ2-3; D is unresolved. The germline CDR1 and CDR2 sequences are SQVTM and ANQGSEA. The CDR3 has 14 amino acids. The V end lost 4 bases, the J end lost 4 bases, and 15 bases lay between the germline ends. For the CDR3, the DNA is TGCAGCGTTGGGGTTGTTACTGGCGCAGATACGCAGTATTTT. Residues: CSVGVVTGADTQYF.

J is TRBJ2-7 and V is TRBV10-2; 8 bases fit TRBD2. This CDR3 is built from 15 residues. V trimming: 5 bases; J trimming: 0 bases; junction bases outside the gene matches: 6. Per the germline V gene, CDR1 is WSHSY and CDR2 is SAAADI. The CDR3 nucleotides are TGCGCCAGCAGTAGTAGCGGGGCACCCTCCTACGAGCAGTACTTC. This codes for CASSSSGAPSYEQYF.

In DNA form, the CDR3 reads TGTGCCAGCAGCTCCCCCGGGCGGGACCTCTCCTACGAGCAGTACGTC. Its translation is CASSSPGRDLSYEQYV. The chain carries TRBV7-3 and TRBJ2-7; perhaps TRBD2 as D (6 bases). V lost 4 bases and J lost 0, with 16 bases in between. There are 16 residues in the CDR3. The germline CDR1 and CDR2 sequences are SGHTA and FQGTGA.

V usage is TRBV19 and J usage is TRBJ2-5, with D perhaps being TRBD1 or TRBD2 (5 bases each). In germline, CDR1 is LNHDA, CDR2 SQIVND (reference sequence). The CDR3 has 14 residues. The ends were cut back, 3 bases at V and 1 base at J, with 9 bases in the middle. The CDR3 nucleotides read TGTGCCAGTAGTATGGGACCCTTCCAAGAGACCCAGTACTTC. This codes for CASSMGPFQETQYF.

The chain joins TRBV6-4 to TRBJ2-5; 11 bases match TRBD2. V dropped 3 bases and J dropped 4; count of bases not matched to a gene: 4. Germline assignment: CDR1 MRHNA and CDR2 SNTAGT. CDR3 length equals 15 residues. The CDR3 DNA sequence: TGTGCCAGCAGTGAAACTAGCGGGAGTGGAGAGACCCAGTACTTC. Its translation: CASSETSGSGETQYF.

The chain is built from TRBV10-3 and TRBJ1-1, with D unresolved. Trimming took off 3 bases at V and 4 bases at J, with 6 bases between the two ends. The CDR3 has 12 amino acids. Germline V gives CDR1 ENHRY, CDR2 SYGVKD. The CDR3 sequence is CAISDGGTEAFF. The DNA of the CDR3 is TGTGCCATCAGTGACGGTGGCACTGAAGCTTTCTTT.

The chain combines TRBV6-5 with TRBJ2-3; 13 positions agree with TRBD2. The CDR3 sequence is 15 residues long. Germline V lookup: CDR1 MNHEY, CDR2 SVGAGI. J lost 6 bases, V lost 6 bases, and 6 bases had no gene match. CDR3 sequence: CASRARTSGSDTQYF. As DNA, the CDR3 is TGTGCCAGCAGAGCCCGGACTAGCGGGAGTGATACGCAGTATTTT.

V gene TRBV13 combines with J gene TRBJ2-7, with D possibly being TRBD1 (6 bases). This CDR3 is 14 amino acids long. Trimming pared 0 bases from V and 9 bases from J, leaving 15 bases between. Per germline, CDR1 PRHDT and CDR2 FYEKMQ (reference sequence). The CDR3 bases are TGTGCCAGCAGCTTAGGGGGACACTTACGAGGGCAGTACTTC. Translated: CASSLGGHLRGQYF.

Only one count was recorded for this clone. The chain recombines TRBV7-3 with TRBJ2-1; D not resolved. This CDR3 spans 14 amino acids. V was shortened by 4 bases and J by 6 bases, with 13 bases between the two germline ends. Germline V CDR1 and CDR2: SGHTA, FQGTGA. Here the CDR3 reads CASSSSIGSNEQFF. The CDR3 DNA follows: TGTGCCAGCAGCTCTAGTATCGGAAGCAATGAGCAGTTCTTC.

The chain couples TRBV5-6 to TRBJ2-5; perhaps TRBD2 as D (6 bases). Germline values: CDR1 SGHDT, CDR2 YYEEEE. V was pared by 4 bases and J by 0 bases, with 19 bases between. This CDR3 is 17 amino acids long. CDR3 sequence reads: CASSGSLGTQDQETQYF. DNA for the CDR3: TGTGCCAGCAGCGGATCACTCGGGACTCAAGACCAAGAGACCCAGTACTTC.

The DNA for the CDR3 is TGTGCCAGTAGGGCGGGGAGCTCCTACAATGAGCAGTTCTTC. Protein: CASRAGSSYNEQFF. The chain links TRBV19 to TRBJ2-1; TRBD2 is a possible D gene (6 bases). V was trimmed by 6 bases and J by 0 bases, leaving 9 bases between them. Per the germline V gene, CDR1 is LNHDA and CDR2 is SQIVND (reference sequence). There are 14 residues in the CDR3.

The CDR3 loop is CASSPRQGQGSYNEQFF. The CDR3 DNA reads TGTGCCAGCAGCCCCCGACAGGGCCAGGGCTCCTACAATGAGCAGTTCTTC. The chain is built from TRBV14 and TRBJ2-1; 7 bases fit TRBD1. This CDR3 contains 17 residues. Trimming removed 4 bases from V and 0 bases from J; junction bases left unmatched: 9. Germline V CDR1 and CDR2: SGHDN, FVKESK. The whole variable domain, remainder taken from reference TRBV14 and TRBJ2-1, is EAGVTQFPSHSVIEKGQTVTLRCDPISGHDNLYWYRRVMGKEIKFLLHFVKESKQDESGMPNNRFLAERTGGTYSTLKVQPAELEDSGVYFCASSPRQGQGSYNEQFFGPGTRLTVL.